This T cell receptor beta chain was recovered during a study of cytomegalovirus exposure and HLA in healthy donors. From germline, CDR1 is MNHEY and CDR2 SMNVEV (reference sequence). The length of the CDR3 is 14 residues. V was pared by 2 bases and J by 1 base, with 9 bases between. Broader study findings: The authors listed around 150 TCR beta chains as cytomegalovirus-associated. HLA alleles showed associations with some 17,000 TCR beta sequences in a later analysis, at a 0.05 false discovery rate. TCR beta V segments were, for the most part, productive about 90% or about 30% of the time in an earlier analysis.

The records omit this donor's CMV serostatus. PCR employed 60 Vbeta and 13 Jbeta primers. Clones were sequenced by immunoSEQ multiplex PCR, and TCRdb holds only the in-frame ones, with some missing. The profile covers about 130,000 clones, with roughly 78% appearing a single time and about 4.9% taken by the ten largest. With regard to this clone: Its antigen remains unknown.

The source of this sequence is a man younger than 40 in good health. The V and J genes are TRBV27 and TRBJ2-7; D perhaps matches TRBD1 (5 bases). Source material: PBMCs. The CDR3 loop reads CASSLVSGSYEQYF. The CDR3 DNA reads TGTGCCAGCAGTTTAGTTTCAGGGTCCTACGAGCAGTACTTC.